One and the same sample provided the 8 T cell receptor beta chains below, sequenced in a study of blood T cells in healthy people across ages. Together with a sample-barcoded 5' primer, a J-beta primer mix was included in a second PCR lasting roughly 6 to 12 cycles. Using its own MiXCR run on the 5' RACE reads, TCRdb lists one record per CDR3 protein. The sample has 1.8 million or so distinct CDR3 sequences, 39% seen once. Sequencing was performed on blood. Receptor source: a human donor in good health.

The count of this clonotype is one. One junction end disagrees with the germline gene, perhaps due to a read error. The chain links TRBV15 to TRBJ2-4; 9 nucleotides agree with TRBD1. The CDR3 is made up of 15 amino acids. Looked up from germline, CDR1 is LNHNV and CDR2 is YYDKDF (reference sequence). The CDR3 region is CATSPLGTGLDIEYF. CDR3 sequence (DNA): TGTGCCACCAGCCCCCTAGGGACAGGGCTGGACATTGAGTACTTC. Full variable domain (outside the CDR3, taken from reference TRBV15 and TRBJ2-4): DAMVIQNPRYQVTQFGKPVTLSCSQTLNHNVMYWYQQKSSQAPKLLFHYYDKDFNNEADTPDNFQSRRPNTSFCFLDIRSPGLGDTAMYLCATSPLGTGLDIEYFGAGTRLSVL.

This chain links TRBV20-1 with TRBJ2-5; D tentatively fits TRBD1 or TRBD2 (6 bases each). CDR3 size: 12 residues. CDR1 and CDR2 (germline): DFQATT, SNEGSKA (reference sequence). The V and J ends lost 6 bases and 5 bases respectively, with 13 bases between them. The CDR3 DNA is TGCAGTGCGGATACAGGGAGGGAGACCCAGTACTTC. The encoded protein is CSADTGRETQYF.

This clonotype was detected ten times or more. V usage is TRBV6-2 or TRBV6-3 and J usage is TRBJ1-1; the D is unclear. CDR1 and CDR2 from the germline V gene are MNHEY and SVGEGT. The CDR3 spans 11 residues. Trimming removed 2 bases from V and 3 bases from J, with 1 base in between. DNA of the CDR3: TGTGCCAGCAGTTACGACACTGAAGCTTTCTTT. Encoded protein: CASSYDTEAFF.

The J gene is TRBJ2-7, the V gene TRBV20-1; D ambiguous. This CDR3 comprises 12 residues. Looked up from germline, CDR1 is DFQATT and CDR2 is SNEGSKA (reference sequence). Trimming took 6 bases from V and 4 from J, leaving 13 bases between them. The CDR3 DNA sequence: TGCAGTGCCAAAAAAATACTATACGAGCAGTACTTC. This codes for CSAKKILYEQYF.

This clonotype occurred a few times. The chain has TRBV7-9 and TRBJ1-4, with TRBD1 matching 10 bases. Germline values: CDR1 SEHNR, CDR2 FQNEAQ (reference sequence). This CDR3 spans 14 amino acids. J was trimmed by 6 bases and V by 6 bases; bases with no gene match: 4. The CDR3 sequence: CASRGTGAYEKLFF. DNA for the CDR3: TGTGCCAGCAGGGGGACAGGGGCTTATGAAAAACTGTTTTTT.

The chain is built from TRBV6-2 or TRBV6-3 and TRBJ2-3, with 9 nucleotides matching TRBD2. V shed 5 bases, J shed 3 bases, and the junction held 9 bases outside the gene matches. CDR3 length: 16 amino acids. Germline CDR1 and CDR2: MNHEY and SVGEGT. The CDR3: CASSHRGLASTDTQYF. For the CDR3, the DNA is TGTGCCAGCAGTCACAGGGGACTAGCCTCTACAGATACGCAGTATTTT.

The rearrangement links TRBV10-3 to TRBJ1-5; maybe TRBD1 (5 bases). This CDR3 has 13 amino acids. Germline V gene lookup returns CDR1 ENHRY and CDR2 SYGVKD. V was shortened by 7 bases and J by 4 bases, with 11 bases between the two germline ends. CDR3 DNA: TGTGCCATCACCAGGGCAGAGAATCAGCCCCAGCATTTT. Amino acid sequence: CAITRAENQPQHF.

This clonotype came up a few times. The J gene is TRBJ2-3, the V gene TRBV12-5; D is possibly TRBD1 (6 bases). This CDR3 contains 15 residues. V was cut by 5 bases and J by 3 bases, with 15 bases left in between. Germline V lookup: CDR1 LGHNT, CDR2 FRNRAP. DNA for the CDR3: TGTGCTAGTGGTCTGGATCAGGGGTTTACAGATACGCAGTATTTT. It encodes CASGLDQGFTDTQYF. Looking up the rest from reference TRBV12-5 and TRBJ2-3 gives the full variable domain: DARVTQTPRHKVTEMGQEVTMRCQPILGHNTVFWYRQTMMQGLELLAYFRNRAPLDDSGMPKDRFSAEMPDATLATLKIQPSEPRDSAVYFCASGLDQGFTDTQYFGPGTRLTVL.